The clone carrying this TCR beta chain was seen only once. The target antigen is unknown. The data stem from a study of siplizumab effects on memory and regulatory T cells. Study results and limitations: Confirmation was lacking for the suppressive function of proliferating Tregs derived from siplizumab cultures. Naive T cells looked more diverse than memory cells, and they looked like major contributors to the alloresponse.

About 100,000 TCR templates underwent assay in each sample. Sequencing was performed with immunoSEQ multiplex PCR; in TCRdb, only in-frame clones are kept and a portion is missing. The data contain about 66,000 clones, roughly 96% of them seen just once; the ten biggest clones take up about 0.1%. This CDR3 is built from 13 residues. The germline gives CDR1 SEHNR, CDR2 FQNEAQ (reference sequence). Trimming took 5 bases from V and 2 from J, leaving 9 bases between them. Sequences were obtained from naive CD8+ T cells sorted from blood. This receptor was identified in a human donor in good health. This sequence joins TRBV7-9 and TRBJ2-5; D is ambiguous. CDR3 coding DNA: TGTGCCAGCAGCCCCCGTAGTCAAGAGACCCAGTACTTC. Its protein is CASSPRSQETQYF.